What follows are 6 T cell receptor beta chains derived from one specimen sequenced in a study of graft-versus-host responses after intestinal transplantation. No cognate antigen is known for these TCRs. TCRdb's copy holds only in-frame clones and misses some; the assay was immunoSEQ multiplex PCR. Here the sample spans tens of thousands of clones, roughly 95% being singletons. The sample was unstimulated CD8+ T cells sorted from spleen or lymph node cells, taken before transplant. All receptors derive from a human donor who was the organ donor for an intestinal transplant.

CDR3 nucleotide sequence: TGTGCCAGCAGCCGGGACCCCAGCTCCTACAATGAGCAGTTCTTC. It specifies CASSRDPSSYNEQFF. The V and J genes are TRBV7-6 and TRBJ2-1; D may be TRBD1 or TRBD2 (5 bases each). In germline, CDR1 is SGHVS, CDR2 FNYEAQ. The CDR3 spans 15 residues. V lost 5 bases to trimming and J lost 0 bases, with 11 bases between them.

The count of this clone is one. J is TRBJ2-1 and V is TRBV4-3, with a weak D call TRBD2 (6 bases). The CDR3 totals 15 residues. V was clipped by 0 bases and J by 6 bases, with 12 bases between them. Germline V lookup: CDR1 LGHNA, CDR2 YSLEER. CDR3 coding DNA: TGCGCCAGCAGCCAAGATGGGAGGACGGCCAATGAGCAGTTCTTC. Its protein is CASSQDGRTANEQFF.

This chain connects TRBV7-6 to TRBJ1-1; no definite D call. Germline V lookup: CDR1 SGHVS, CDR2 FNYEAQ. The length of the CDR3 is 14 residues. V lost 0 bases and J 5 bases, leaving 10 bases between the germline ends. In DNA, the CDR3 is TGTGCCAGCAGCTTAGCGCTTGTGGGGACTGAAGCTTTCTTT. This translates into CASSLALVGTEAFF. Complete variable domain (other parts from reference TRBV7-6 and TRBJ1-1): GAGVSQSPRYKVTKRGQDVALRCDPISGHVSLYWYRQALGQGPEFLTYFNYEAQQDKSGLPNDRFSAERPEGSISTLTIQRTEQRDSAMYRCASSLALVGTEAFFGQGTRLTVV.

The chain couples TRBV4-3 to TRBJ2-1, with 9 nucleotides matching TRBD2. Germline V gives CDR1 LGHNA, CDR2 YSLEER. V lost 0 bases, J lost 9 bases, and 12 bases stayed unmatched. The CDR3 consists of 17 residues. In DNA, the CDR3 is TGCGCCAGCAGCCAAGAGGGGTTGGGCGGGGGGGGCGCTGAGCAGTTCTTC. It codes for CASSQEGLGGGGAEQFF.

The chain employs TRBV6-5 and TRBJ2-5; D possibly matches TRBD1 or TRBD2 (5 bases each). V dropped 0 bases and J dropped 5 bases, with 10 bases sitting between them. The length of the CDR3 is 14 residues. Per the germline V gene, CDR1 is MNHEY and CDR2 is SVGAGI. The CDR3 DNA follows: TGTGCCAGCAGTTACTCTTCAGGGACGGAGACCCAGTACTTC. Protein product: CASSYSSGTETQYF.

V gene TRBV30 combines with J gene TRBJ1-1; tentative D call: TRBD1 (5 bases). This CDR3 has 13 residues. V shed 3 bases and J shed 7 bases, with 15 bases lying between them. Germline V CDR1 and CDR2: GTSNPN, SVGIG (reference sequence). The CDR3 coding sequence is TGTGCCTGGAGATTTTTGCCGGGGGGTGAAGCTTTCTTT. Translating it yields CAWRFLPGGEAFF.